Following are 24 T cell receptor beta chains from one sample sequenced in a study of tumor-infiltrating lymphocytes in glioblastoma multiforme. Multiple V-beta primers and a C-beta primer amplified TCRB from RNA. Each CDR3 protein gets one entry after TCRdb re-called the multiplex PCR reads with MiXCR. Altogether fewer than 25,000 distinct CDR3 sequences are present, around 68% being singletons, with the ten largest covering around 18%. The sample taken for sequencing was peripheral blood. These receptors came from a male donor with glioblastoma.

The rearrangement joins TRBV11-2 to TRBJ2-1, with D hard to call. Germline CDR1 is SGHAT and CDR2 is FQNNGV. The CDR3 covers 13 residues. Trimming shortened V by 0 bases and J by 7 bases, and 7 bases separated the two germline ends. The CDR3 DNA follows: TGTGCCAGCAGCTTAGATCTGCCTAATGAGCAGTTCTTC. It is translated as CASSLDLPNEQFF. Supplemented by reference TRBV11-2 and TRBJ2-1, the full variable domain reads EAGVAQSPRYKIIEKRQSVAFWCNPISGHATLYWYQQILGQGPKLLIQFQNNGVVDDSQLPKDRFSAERLKGVDSTLKIQPAKLEDSAVYLCASSLDLPNEQFFGPGTRLTVL.

On this clonotype: Being one base from a much bigger clone, this may be a read error. This CDR3 is missing its conserved last phenylalanine or tryptophan, likely due to a read error. V usage is TRBV14 and J usage is TRBJ1-2; no clear D. CDR3 length: 12 residues. The germline V gene encodes CDR1 SGHDN and CDR2 FVKESK. Trimming removed 5 bases at V and 8 bases at J, with 12 bases between. This CDR3 is CASSKGVVGYTL. CDR3 DNA: TGTGCCAGCAGCAAAGGAGTCGTCGGCTACACCCTC.

Points on this clonotype: Being one base from a much bigger clone, this may be a read error. The chain couples TRBV7-9 to TRBJ1-1; D possibly corresponds to TRBD1 (6 bases). The CDR3 covers 13 residues. Germline V gene lookup returns CDR1 SEHNR and CDR2 FQNEAQ (reference sequence). The CDR3 sequence is CASSLLGGTQAFF. CDR3 DNA sequence: TGTGCCAGCAGCCTACTGGGGGGCACTCAAGCTTTCTTT.

For this clonotype: The junction shows a germline mismatch at one end, possibly a read error. The gene calls are TRBV7-9 and TRBJ2-7; TRBD2 might be the D (7 bases). The CDR3 consists of 14 residues. The V gene's germline CDR1 is SEHNR and CDR2 FQNEAQ (reference sequence). CDR3 region: CVSSLVGGGYEQYF. The CDR3 DNA sequence: TGTGTCAGCAGCTTAGTAGGGGGAGGGTACGAGCAGTACTTT.

This clonotype was found many times. The rearrangement joins TRBV20-1 to TRBJ1-1, with D possibly TRBD1 on 6 matching bases. Between the trimmed V and J ends, which lost 6 bases and 7 bases, there was a span of 18 bases. Germline CDR1 and CDR2: DFQATT and SNEGSKA (reference sequence). This CDR3 is built from 13 residues. CDR3 in amino acids: CSARSTGRGEAFF. Written as DNA, the CDR3 is TGCAGTGCGAGATCTACAGGGAGGGGTGAAGCTTTCTTT.

On this clonotype: This CDR3 is missing its conserved last phenylalanine or tryptophan, likely due to a read error. This chain links TRBV5-6 with TRBJ2-7; D is unclear. Germline lookup yields CDR1 SGHDT and CDR2 YYEEEE. The CDR3 length is 13 residues. CDR3 nucleotide sequence: TGTGCCAGCAGCTTTTACAGTACCTACGGGCAGTACCTC. It yields the protein CASSFYSTYGQYL.

This clonotype was observed a handful of times. CDR3 loop: CASSLGLTDTQYF. The CDR3 DNA reads as TGTGCCAGTAGTTTGGGGCTCACAGATACGCAGTATTTT. The chain employs TRBV19 and TRBJ2-3; TRBD1 might be the D (5 bases). CDR1 LNHDA and CDR2 SQIVND come from the germline V gene (reference sequence). Between the trimmed V and J ends, which lost 5 bases and 2 bases, there was a span of 8 bases. The CDR3 has 13 amino acids.

This clonotype was observed many times. The rearrangement links TRBV5-6 to TRBJ2-7; D may be TRBD1 or TRBD2 (6 bases each). Germline CDR1 reads SGHDT; CDR2 reads YYEEEE. This CDR3 has 16 amino acids. Trimming removed 4 bases at V and 6 bases at J, with 23 bases between. CDR3 amino acids: CASSETGRTELAEQYF. The CDR3 DNA follows: TGTGCCAGCAGCGAGACGGGGAGGACAGAGCTAGCCGAGCAGTACTTC.

Concerning this clonotype itself: A clone one base away is much larger, so this may be a read error. No DNA is shown, since the ends of the CDR3 on it are uncertain; the CDR3 is the one TCRdb lists. This chain uses TRBV6-6 with TRBJ2-2; no DNA check was done on the table's D call, TRBD2. Termini included, the CDR3 measures 15 amino acids. CDR1 MNHNY and CDR2 SVGAGI come from the germline V gene (reference sequence). The CDR3 protein is CASSFGGGITGEPFF.

This clonotype was observed once. The gene calls are TRBV5-5 and TRBJ2-1, with 12 bases aligning to TRBD2. V lost 1 base to trimming and J lost 8 bases; unmatched junction nucleotides: 4. Per germline, CDR1 SGHKS and CDR2 YYEKEE (reference sequence). The CDR3 length is 15 residues. CDR3 nucleotide sequence: TGTGCCAGCAGCTTGCTAGCGGGGGGGATCGATGAGCAGTTCTTC. Residues: CASSLLAGGIDEQFF.

This clonotype was seen ten or more times. The chain carries TRBV5-6 and TRBJ2-1; tentatively, D is TRBD1 (5 bases). Trimming shortened V by 6 bases and J by 5 bases, and 6 bases separated the two germline ends. The germline V gene has CDR1 SGHDT and CDR2 YYEEEE. CDR3 size: 11 residues. In DNA, the CDR3 is TGTGCCAGCAAAGGGGACAATGAGCAGTTCTTC. Residues: CASKGDNEQFF.

V and J are TRBV6-5 and TRBJ2-7; D possibly corresponds to TRBD2 (5 bases). This CDR3 has 14 amino acids. Trimming shortened V by 6 bases and J by 3 bases, and 15 bases separated the two germline ends. Germline V lookup: CDR1 MNHEY, CDR2 SVGAGI. The CDR3 loop reads CASSRTRAYYEQYF. As DNA, the CDR3 is TGTGCCAGCAGCCGGACGAGGGCCTACTACGAGCAGTACTTC.

The J gene is TRBJ1-3, the V gene TRBV4-1; 8 bases are a match to TRBD1. This CDR3 comprises 15 residues. The germline CDR1 and CDR2 sequences are MGHRA and YSYEKL. V dropped 1 base and J dropped 2; count of bases not matched to a gene: 1. CDR3 amino acids: CASSQGTGTGNTIYF. The CDR3 DNA reads as TGCGCCAGCAGCCAAGGGACAGGGACTGGAAACACCATATATTTT.

The CDR3 reads CSVEGLAENTDTQYF. The CDR3 nucleotides read TGCAGCGTTGAAGGGCTAGCGGAGAACACAGATACGCAGTATTTT. This chain uses TRBV29-1 with TRBJ2-3; 7 bases line up with TRBD2. CDR1 and CDR2 from the germline V gene are SQVTM and ANQGSEA. The CDR3 spans 15 residues. Unmatched junction bases numbered 6, after V lost 1 base and J lost 2 bases.

Judged by abundance, this clonotype is large. The chain links TRBV11-2 to TRBJ2-2; 8 nucleotides match TRBD1. V lost 4 bases to trimming and J lost 6 bases; unmatched junction nucleotides: 7. This CDR3 comprises 15 residues. The V gene's germline CDR1 is SGHAT and CDR2 FQNNGV. CDR3 residues: CASSSGQGSSGELFF. The DNA of the CDR3 is TGTGCCAGCAGCTCCGGACAGGGATCGTCCGGGGAGCTGTTTTTT.

A word on this clonotype: The CDR3 does not end in the conserved phenylalanine or tryptophan, so this is likely a read error. V is TRBV29-1 and J is TRBJ2-1, with D tentatively TRBD1 (6 bases). The ends were cut back, 4 bases at V and 4 bases at J, with 17 bases in the middle. Germline V CDR1 and CDR2: SQVTM, ANQGSEA. CDR3 length: 15 amino acids. The CDR3 nucleotides read TGCAGCGTTGGGCTTGTTGGGGGCTCATACAATGAGCAGTTCCTC. It is translated as CSVGLVGGSYNEQFL.

The V and J genes are TRBV29-1 and TRBJ2-1; a weak D match, TRBD1 (6 bases). Germline V gene lookup returns CDR1 SQVTM and CDR2 ANQGSEA. This CDR3 contains 19 residues. Trimming removed 1 base at V and 0 bases at J, with 22 bases between. CDR3: CSVEGWGRRVTSSYNEQFF. The CDR3 nucleotides are TGCAGCGTTGAAGGCTGGGGGCGGCGAGTGACGAGCTCCTACAATGAGCAGTTCTTC.

The V call is TRBV4-2, the J call TRBJ2-3; 13 bases agree with TRBD2. Germline-derived CDR1 and CDR2 are LGHNA and YNFKEQ. Losses at the gene ends were 0 bases for V and 5 bases for J; bases not matched to a gene: 5. This CDR3 is built from 17 residues. CDR3 residues: CASSQDTSGGAKDTQYF. The CDR3 DNA sequence: TGTGCCAGCAGCCAAGATACTAGCGGGGGGGCCAAAGATACGCAGTATTTT.

The chain combines TRBV29-1 with TRBJ2-3; the D gene is possibly TRBD2 (6 bases). This CDR3 is 12 amino acids long. V lost 1 base and J 10 bases, leaving 12 bases between the germline ends. The germline V gene has CDR1 SQVTM and CDR2 ANQGSEA. The CDR3 bases are TGCAGCGTTGAAGTTTCGCGGGGCGCGCAGTATTTT. It yields the protein CSVEVSRGAQYF.

This clonotype was detected once. The rearrangement links TRBV28 to TRBJ1-5; TRBD1 aligns across 7 bases. Germline CDR1 is MDHEN and CDR2 is SYDVKM. This CDR3 region has 15 residues. V was clipped by 8 bases and J by 0 bases; unmatched bases: 7. CDR3 loop: CASAAGQYSNQPQHF. In DNA, the CDR3 is TGTGCCAGCGCCGCGGGACAGTATAGCAATCAGCCCCAGCATTTT. Using reference TRBV28 and TRBJ1-5 for the parts outside the CDR3, the full variable domain is DVKVTQSSRYLVKRTGEKVFLECVQDMDHENMFWYRQDPGLGLRLIYFSYDVKMKEKGDIPEGYSVSREKKERFSLILESASTNQTSMYLCASAAGQYSNQPQHFGDGTRLSIL.

This clonotype was detected once. One junction end disagrees with the germline gene, perhaps due to a read error. J is TRBJ1-1 and V is TRBV11-2; D is ambiguous. The CDR3 runs to 15 residues. Germline V gives CDR1 SGHAT, CDR2 FQNNGV. The CDR3 region is CSSSSSVGLNTEAFF. The CDR3 nucleotides are TGTTCCAGCAGCTCCTCGGTCGGGCTGAACACTGAAGCTTTCTTT.

With respect to this clonotype: The missing conserved phenylalanine or tryptophan at the end of this CDR3 makes a read error likely. The chain is built from TRBV11-2 and TRBJ1-1; D is undetermined. The CDR3 spans 13 residues. V was trimmed by 0 bases and J by 0 bases, leaving 2 bases between them. The germline V gene encodes CDR1 SGHAT and CDR2 FQNNGV. The CDR3 is CASSLELNTEAFL. CDR3 nucleotides: TGTGCCAGCAGCTTAGAACTGAACACTGAAGCTTTCCTT.

This clonotype came up once. The chain links TRBV6-1 to TRBJ2-7; TRBD2 aligns across 7 bases. This CDR3 contains 13 residues. J was trimmed by 3 bases and V by 5 bases; bases with no gene match: 4. Per the germline V gene, CDR1 is MNHNS and CDR2 is SASEGT. This CDR3 reads CASSRAGNYEQYF. Written as DNA, the CDR3 is TGTGCCAGCAGTAGAGCGGGGAACTACGAGCAGTACTTC.

This clonotype was counted ten times or more. The V gene is TRBV29-1, the J gene TRBJ2-5, with unresolved D. Germline-derived CDR1 and CDR2 are SQVTM and ANQGSEA. The ends were cut back, 3 bases at V and 4 bases at J, with 12 bases in the middle. CDR3 length equals 13 residues. CDR3 loop: CSVDSAKSETQYF. For the CDR3, the DNA is TGCAGCGTTGATTCGGCGAAGTCAGAGACCCAGTACTTC. The full variable domain, rest sourced from reference TRBV29-1 and TRBJ2-5, is SAVISQKPSRDICQRGTSLTIQCQVDSQVTMMFWYRQQPGQSLTLIATANQGSEATYESGFVIDKFPISRPNLTFSTLTVSNMSPEDSSIYLCSVDSAKSETQYFGPGTRLLVL.